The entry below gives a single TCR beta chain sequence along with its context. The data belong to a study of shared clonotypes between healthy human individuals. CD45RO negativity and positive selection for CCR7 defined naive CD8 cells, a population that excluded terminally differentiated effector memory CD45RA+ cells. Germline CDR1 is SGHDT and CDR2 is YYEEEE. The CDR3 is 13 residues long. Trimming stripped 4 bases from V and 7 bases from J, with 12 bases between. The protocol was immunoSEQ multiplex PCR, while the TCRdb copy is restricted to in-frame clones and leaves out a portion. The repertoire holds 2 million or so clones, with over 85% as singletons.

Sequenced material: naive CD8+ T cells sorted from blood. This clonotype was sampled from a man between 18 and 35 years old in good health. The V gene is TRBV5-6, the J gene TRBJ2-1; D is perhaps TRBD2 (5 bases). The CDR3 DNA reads TGTGCCAGCAGCCAAACATCGGGGAATGAGCAGTTCTTC. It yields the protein CASSQTSGNEQFF.